This T cell receptor beta chain was documented in a study of T cells in Graves' hyperthyroidism and ophthalmopathy. Study findings and constraints: The majority of expanded thyroid clonotypes above 0.001 also appeared in blood.

Diagnosing involved the use of clinical symptoms, serum thyroxine and TRAb, thyroid ultrasound and orbital computed tomography. It was RNA transcripts that yielded the amplified TCR beta CDR3 regions. The HTBI primer set served for first-round RT-PCR of the TCR CDR3. TCRdb redid the calling of the multiplex PCR reads with MiXCR, one entry per CDR3 protein. This repertoire shows fewer than 900,000 distinct CDR3 sequences, roughly 20% found once; its top ten account for approximately 16%. The V segment lost 5 bases and the J segment 4 bases; nucleotides outside the gene matches: 7. The CDR3 spans 15 residues. The V gene's germline CDR1 is SGHAT and CDR2 FQNNGV. This clonotype occurred once. Antigen: not known.

This sequence joins TRBV11-2 and TRBJ2-3, with 9 bases identical to TRBD2. This TCR derives from a woman aged 50 to 60 with Graves' hyperthyroidism that later progressed to Graves' ophthalmopathy. The sample comprised blood. CDR3 sequence (DNA): TGTGCCAGCAGCCAGCTCGGCGGGGGGGCAGATACGCAGTATTTT. Protein sequence: CASSQLGGGADTQYF.